Below, 27 T cell receptor beta chains from the same sample are listed, as sequenced in a study of control samples from healthy donors and cancer patients. Assay used: immunoSEQ multiplex PCR; TCRdb lists only in-frame clones, some missing. Altogether around 140,000 clones are present, roughly 90% being singletons, with the ten largest covering more than 6.5%. The sample taken for sequencing was PBMCs. These receptors all stem from a man aged 45 to 65 with head and neck cancer.

The rearrangement links TRBV5-1 to TRBJ2-3; TRBD2 aligns across 12 bases. V trimming: 3 bases; J trimming: 5 bases; junction bases outside the gene matches: 4. The CDR3 is 15 amino acids. CDR1 and CDR2 (germline): SGHRS, YFSETQ. CDR3 residues: CASSSGGLAGDTQYF. CDR3 coding DNA: TGCGCCAGCAGCTCCGGGGGACTAGCGGGAGATACGCAGTATTTT.

The chain carries TRBV24-1 and TRBJ2-2; D gene uncertain. This CDR3 comprises 15 residues. With 4 bases removed from V and 0 bases from J, the gap between germline ends came to 8 bases. Germline lookup yields CDR1 KGHDR and CDR2 SFDVKD. CDR3 DNA sequence: TGTGCCACCAGTGAGGCCGACCCGAACACCGGGGAGCTGTTTTTT. Translating gives CATSEADPNTGELFF.

The genes are TRBV2 and TRBJ2-7; the D is unclear. Trimming took off 8 bases at V and 0 bases at J, with 8 bases between the two ends. CDR3 size: 12 residues. Germline CDR1 is SNHLY and CDR2 is FYNNEI. CDR3 coding DNA: TGTGCCAGCGAGGAGAGCTCCTACGAGCAGTACTTC. Encoded protein: CASEESSYEQYF.

V usage is TRBV7-9 and J usage is TRBJ2-7; possibly TRBD2 for D (5 bases). Trimming cost V 4 bases and J 0 bases, with 16 bases left between them. The germline V gene has CDR1 SEHNR and CDR2 FQNEAQ (reference sequence). This CDR3 contains 16 residues. CDR3 protein: CASSSSLTGNSYEQYF. The DNA for the CDR3 is TGTGCCAGCAGCTCATCCCTTACGGGGAACTCCTACGAGCAGTACTTC.

The rearrangement uses TRBV4-1 and TRBJ1-6; 9 nucleotides match TRBD1. Losses at the gene ends were 1 base for V and 0 bases for J; bases not matched to a gene: 13. The CDR3 totals 21 residues. In germline, CDR1 is MGHRA, CDR2 YSYEKL. This chain's CDR3 is CASSQGGVGQGVSSYNSPLHF. In nucleotides, the CDR3 is TGCGCCAGCAGCCAAGGGGGTGTGGGACAGGGAGTGAGCTCCTATAATTCACCCCTCCACTTT.

This CDR3 reads CASSFLIGGPQHF. In DNA, the CDR3 is TGTGCCAGCAGTTTTCTTATCGGGGGGCCCCAGCATTTT. The chain has TRBV28 and TRBJ1-5, with D possibly TRBD1 on 5 matching bases. In germline, CDR1 is MDHEN, CDR2 SYDVKM. This CDR3 comprises 13 residues. V was pared by 3 bases and J by 9 bases, with 12 bases between.

The chain links TRBV28 to TRBJ1-4, with 10 bases identical to TRBD1. Trimming took 5 bases from V and 6 from J; bases not matched to a gene: 6. Germline values: CDR1 MDHEN, CDR2 SYDVKM. There are 15 residues in the CDR3. This CDR3 reads CASSAPGTGDEKLFF. The CDR3 DNA follows: TGTGCCAGCAGTGCCCCCGGGACAGGGGATGAAAAACTGTTTTTT. The whole variable domain, remainder taken from reference TRBV28 and TRBJ1-4, is DVKVTQSSRYLVKRTGEKVFLECVQDMDHENMFWYRQDPGLGLRLIYFSYDVKMKEKGDIPEGYSVSREKKERFSLILESASTNQTSMYLCASSAPGTGDEKLFFGSGTQLSVL.

DNA of the CDR3: TGCGCCAGCGATAGGGGGACCGCGAACACCGGGGAGCTGTTTTTT. This encodes CASDRGTANTGELFF. This chain uses TRBV5-1 with TRBJ2-2, with D perhaps matching TRBD1 (6 bases). Trimming pared 7 bases from V and 0 bases from J, leaving 13 bases between. The germline V gene has CDR1 SGHRS and CDR2 YFSETQ. The CDR3 extends over 15 amino acids.

This clone was picked up one time. The chain joins TRBV19 to TRBJ2-1; D may be TRBD2 (6 bases). The germline CDR1 and CDR2 sequences are LNHDA and SQIVND (reference sequence). The CDR3 runs to 13 residues. Trimming shortened V by 3 bases and J by 9 bases, and 12 bases separated the two germline ends. DNA of the CDR3: TGTGCCAGTAGTATTCGCTCCGGGGGTGAGCAGTTCTTC. This codes for CASSIRSGGEQFF.

The chain combines TRBV9 with TRBJ2-7; D gene unclear. Germline CDR1 is SGDLS and CDR2 is YYNGEE. Trimming took off 0 bases at V and 1 base at J, with 11 bases between the two ends. There are 15 residues in the CDR3. Written as DNA, the CDR3 is TGTGCCAGCAGCGTAGGGCACTCTACTTCCTACGAGCAGTACTTC. This gives the protein CASSVGHSTSYEQYF.

The chain joins TRBV12-5 to TRBJ2-1; 11 nucleotides agree with TRBD2. Germline CDR1 is LGHNT and CDR2 is FRNRAP. V dropped 1 base and J dropped 7; count of bases not matched to a gene: 6. This CDR3 is 16 amino acids long. CDR3 coding DNA: TGTGCTAGTGGTTTGGCGGCTAGCGGGAGGTGGAATGAGCAGTTCTTC. This translates into CASGLAASGRWNEQFF.

The chain combines TRBV6-1 with TRBJ2-7, with TRBD1 identical over 9 bases. The CDR3 has 15 amino acids. CDR1 is MNHNS, CDR2 SASEGT, per germline. The V segment lost 2 bases and the J segment 4 bases; nucleotides outside the gene matches: 6. The CDR3: CASSESTGQGYEQYF. CDR3 nucleotide sequence: TGTGCCAGCAGTGAATCAACGGGACAGGGATACGAGCAGTACTTC.

The chain recombines TRBV19 with TRBJ2-1; the match to TRBD2 covers 11 bases. This CDR3 contains 15 residues. Germline V CDR1 and CDR2: LNHDA, SQIVND (reference sequence). V lost 4 bases to trimming and J lost 8 bases; unmatched junction nucleotides: 7. CDR3 DNA: TGTGCCAGTAGTACACTAGCGGGAGACTCAGATGAGCAGTTCTTC. Amino acid sequence: CASSTLAGDSDEQFF.

The chain links TRBV7-3 to TRBJ2-3; no definite D call. This CDR3 has 15 residues. The germline gives CDR1 SGHTA, CDR2 FQGTGA. V lost 0 bases to trimming and J lost 4 bases, with 11 bases between them. The CDR3 region is CASSLTGSAADTQYF. In nucleotides, the CDR3 is TGTGCCAGCAGCTTAACCGGTTCAGCTGCAGATACGCAGTATTTT.

J is TRBJ1-2 and V is TRBV19, with 7 bases aligning to TRBD1. Germline trimming cut 5 bases from V and 3 bases from J; bases unmatched to any gene: 12. Germline V gene sequence: CDR1 LNHDA, CDR2 SQIVND (reference sequence). The CDR3 sequence is 16 residues long. The CDR3 sequence is CASSAAGTEFYYGYTF. The CDR3 DNA reads TGTGCCAGTAGTGCAGCCGGGACAGAATTTTACTATGGCTACACCTTC. Complete variable domain (other parts from reference TRBV19 and TRBJ1-2): DGGITQSPKYLFRKEGQNVTLSCEQNLNHDAMYWYRQDPGQGLRLIYYSQIVNDFQKGDIAEGYSVSREKKESFPLTVTSAQKNPTAFYLCASSAAGTEFYYGYTFGSGTRLTVV.

This rearrangement joins TRBV28 to TRBJ1-6, with D possibly matching TRBD1 (6 bases). Germline CDR1 MDHEN, CDR2 SYDVKM. This CDR3 is built from 17 residues. V dropped 6 bases and J dropped 6 bases, with 21 bases sitting between them. The CDR3 DNA is TGTGCCAGCAGACCCCCCCTGGGGGCTCGCGGTAATTCACCCCTCCACTTT. Translating gives CASRPPLGARGNSPLHF.

The chain joins TRBV19 to TRBJ1-1; possible D gene TRBD1, 6 bases. Germline CDR1 and CDR2: LNHDA and SQIVND (reference sequence). V was pared by 6 bases and J by 7 bases, with 9 bases between. CDR3 length: 11 residues. The CDR3 DNA sequence: TGTGCCAGTAGACAGGGCGGTGAAGCTTTCTTT. Amino acids: CASRQGGEAFF.

V gene TRBV28 combines with J gene TRBJ1-5; D unclear. V was cut by 2 bases and J by 11 bases, with 7 bases left in between. CDR1 MDHEN and CDR2 SYDVKM come from the germline V gene. This CDR3 spans 11 amino acids. DNA of the CDR3: TGTGCCAGCAGTTTAGGCGGGGCCCAGCATTTT. It specifies CASSLGGAQHF.

The gene calls are TRBV5-6 and TRBJ1-4; no firm D call. This CDR3 is 15 amino acids long. The V gene lost 0 bases and the J gene lost 3 bases, with 9 bases spanning the gap. The germline V gene encodes CDR1 SGHDT and CDR2 YYEEEE. Written as DNA, the CDR3 is TGTGCCAGCAGCTTGGTAAAGGACCCTAATGAAAAACTGTTTTTT. As protein: CASSLVKDPNEKLFF.

The V call is TRBV11-3, the J call TRBJ1-4; D not certain. Germline V gene data show CDR1 as SGHNT and CDR2 as YENEEA. CDR3 length: 9 amino acids. CDR3 loop: CESSEKLFF. The CDR3 DNA sequence: TGTGAGAGCAGTGAAAAACTGTTTTTT.

On this clone itself: Other DNA sequences in the same sample also yield this CDR3. V is TRBV4-1 and J is TRBJ1-2, with 8 bases fitting TRBD1. Germline lookup yields CDR1 MGHRA and CDR2 YSYEKL. The CDR3 runs 15 residues. With 4 bases clipped from V and 4 bases from J, the junction kept 8 bases outside the gene matches. The CDR3 region is CASSPLGTGGYGYTF. The CDR3, as DNA: TGCGCCAGCAGCCCCCTCGGGACAGGCGGCTATGGCTACACCTTC.

The chain joins TRBV27 to TRBJ2-3; D uncertain. This CDR3 is built from 16 residues. V lost 4 bases, J lost 2 bases, and 16 bases lay in between. The germline CDR1 and CDR2 sequences are MNHEY and SMNVEV (reference sequence). The CDR3 sequence: CASSYLTPALTDTQYF. The CDR3 DNA reads as TGTGCCAGCAGTTATCTGACACCAGCCCTCACAGATACGCAGTATTTT.

The V and J genes are TRBV19 and TRBJ1-2; D might be TRBD1 (6 bases). From germline, CDR1 is LNHDA and CDR2 SQIVND (reference sequence). Trimming removed 6 bases at V and 4 bases at J, with 15 bases between. The CDR3 spans 14 residues. CDR3 sequence reads: CASSRDRLGYGYTF. CDR3 sequence (DNA): TGTGCCAGTAGCCGTGACAGGCTAGGCTATGGCTACACCTTC. The variable domain in full, completed from reference TRBV19 and TRBJ1-2, reads DGGITQSPKYLFRKEGQNVTLSCEQNLNHDAMYWYRQDPGQGLRLIYYSQIVNDFQKGDIAEGYSVSREKKESFPLTVTSAQKNPTAFYLCASSRDRLGYGYTFGSGTRLTVV.

This chain connects TRBV6-5 to TRBJ2-5; the D call may be TRBD1 or TRBD2 (5 bases each). Trimming shortened V by 8 bases and J by 4 bases, and 14 bases separated the two germline ends. The CDR3 runs 13 residues. Germline V gene lookup returns CDR1 MNHEY and CDR2 SVGAGI. CDR3 in amino acids: CASPPTGGETQYF. The CDR3, as DNA: TGTGCCAGCCCACCTACAGGAGGAGAGACCCAGTACTTC.

The gene calls are TRBV7-6 and TRBJ2-1, with 7 bases identical to TRBD2. This CDR3 contains 16 residues. J was trimmed by 8 bases and V by 6 bases; bases with no gene match: 16. Germline-derived CDR1 and CDR2 are SGHVS and FNYEAQ. CDR3 sequence: CASSFTSALMGDEQFF. The CDR3, as DNA: TGTGCCAGCAGTTTCACTAGCGCTCTAATGGGAGATGAGCAGTTCTTC.

The chain has TRBV2 and TRBJ2-5; possibly TRBD1 for D (5 bases). The V gene lost 8 bases and the J gene lost 1 base, with 14 bases spanning the gap. CDR3 length: 14 amino acids. Germline V lookup: CDR1 SNHLY, CDR2 FYNNEI. The CDR3 DNA sequence: TGTGCCAGCGAATCCGCAGGGTTCCAAGAGACCCAGTACTTC. Translated, it gives CASESAGFQETQYF.

This clone was observed a few times. V and J are TRBV18 and TRBJ2-5; 9 bases align to TRBD2. Per the germline V gene, CDR1 is KGHSH and CDR2 is LQKENI. The CDR3 runs 15 residues. With 2 bases clipped from V and 5 bases from J, the junction kept 6 bases outside the gene matches. The chain's CDR3 is CASSPASGVEETQYF. DNA of the CDR3: TGTGCCAGCTCACCAGCTAGCGGGGTGGAGGAGACCCAGTACTTC.